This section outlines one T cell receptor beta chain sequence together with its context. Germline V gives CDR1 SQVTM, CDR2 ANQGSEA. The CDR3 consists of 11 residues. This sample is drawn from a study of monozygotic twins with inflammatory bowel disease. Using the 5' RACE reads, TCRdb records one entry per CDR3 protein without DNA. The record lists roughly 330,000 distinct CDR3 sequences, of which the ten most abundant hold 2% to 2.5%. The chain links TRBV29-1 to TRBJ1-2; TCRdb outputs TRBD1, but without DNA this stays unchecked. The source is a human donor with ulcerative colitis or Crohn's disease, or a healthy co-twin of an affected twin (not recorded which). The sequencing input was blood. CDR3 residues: CSGRDNYGYTF.